This record concerns one T cell receptor (beta chain) sequence. Its specificity is not known. These data are taken from a study of shared clonotypes between healthy human individuals. Study-wide results and caveats: Having only a few donors restricted how much genetic and exposure-history diversity was captured.

When replicate PCRs were run on unsorted PBMC, they used approximately 300 ng DNA, approximately 28,000 T cell genomes. The method was immunoSEQ multiplex PCR; TCRdb's version includes in-frame clones alone and lacks a portion of them. The table includes about half a million clones, approximately 79% detected once. Deletions cut 7 bases from V and 9 bases from J, with 16 bases between. Germline-derived CDR1 and CDR2 are MNHEY and SVGAGI. The CDR3 runs to 13 residues. For genomic DNA, unsorted samples relied on some 100 million PBMCs. This receptor was identified in a woman between 40 and 50 years old in good health. Some clones in this sample may be carry-over from other donors' samples. Sequences were obtained from PBMCs. This chain joins TRBV6-5 and TRBJ2-1, with D hard to call. CDR3 DNA: TGTGCCAGCACCGTCCCCAACGGGCTTGAGCAGTTCTTC. Translating it yields CASTVPNGLEQFF.